Sequencing of this T cell receptor beta chain was carried out in a study of blood T cell repertoires in COVID-19. For the study at large: The United States, Italy and Spain supplied acute and convalescent COVID-19 samples. Nucleic acid was either cDNA or gDNA, and it came from T cells, B-cell-depleted T cells, or PBMCs.

Per the authors' pipeline: Reference gene primer amplification in the assay estimated nucleated cell counts. Sequencing was performed with immunoSEQ multiplex PCR; in TCRdb, only in-frame clones are kept and a portion is missing. Clone size and the V and J calls come from that table; the DNA yielded D and trimming. The repertoire has around 150,000 clones, more than 75% of them found once; the top ten carry 2% to 2.5%. This clone was seen only a few times. The CDR3 loop spans 14 amino acids. After removal of 5 bases from V and 5 bases from J, the junction contained 7 bases not matched to a gene. CDR1 and CDR2 (germline): MNHNY, SVGAGI (reference sequence).

The material sequenced was peripheral blood. The chain employs TRBV6-6 and TRBJ2-7; 9 bases fit TRBD1. This TCR came from a man aged 45 to 65 with active COVID-19. The CDR3 sequence: CASSGGTGWNEQYF. Written as DNA, the CDR3 is TGTGCCAGCAGTGGCGGGACAGGGTGGAACGAGCAGTACTTC.